These 21 T cell receptor beta chains came from one sample sequenced in a study of blood T cell repertoires in COVID-19. The protocol was immunoSEQ multiplex PCR, while the TCRdb copy is restricted to in-frame clones and leaves out a portion. The sample gives about 64,000 clones, around nine tenths of which show up once; around 10% is in the top ten. The sample was PBMCs or T cells enriched from blood (not recorded which). The receptors derive from a woman between 35 and 50 years old who had recovered from COVID-19.

The rearrangement links TRBV11-2 to TRBJ2-5; 8 bases agree with TRBD2. Germline CDR1 reads SGHAT; CDR2 reads FQNNGV. The CDR3 totals 17 residues. The trim removed 5 bases at V and 1 base at J, leaving 12 bases unmatched. This CDR3 reads CASSQLGGLAGQETQYF. The CDR3 DNA reads as TGTGCCAGCAGCCAATTGGGAGGGCTAGCGGGCCAAGAGACCCAGTACTTC. Using reference TRBV11-2 and TRBJ2-5 for the parts outside the CDR3, the full variable domain is EAGVAQSPRYKIIEKRQSVAFWCNPISGHATLYWYQQILGQGPKLLIQFQNNGVVDDSQLPKDRFSAERLKGVDSTLKIQPAKLEDSAVYLCASSQLGGLAGQETQYFGPGTRLLVL.

The CDR3 region has the DNA TGTGCCACCAGCAGAGATAGCGGGAGGGGGGAAGAGACCCAGTACTTC. Translated, it gives CATSRDSGRGEETQYF. The chain has TRBV15 and TRBJ2-5, with TRBD2 matching 11 bases. The CDR3 has 16 amino acids. Trimming cost V 0 bases and J 3 bases; bases outside gene matches: 3. Germline V gene data show CDR1 as LNHNV and CDR2 as YYDKDF (reference sequence).

The gene calls are TRBV5-4 and TRBJ1-2, with 7 positions matching TRBD1. In germline, CDR1 is SGHNT, CDR2 YYREEE (reference sequence). Trimming at V came to 1 base and at J to 4 bases, leaving 4 bases not matched to a gene. CDR3 length: 14 residues. As DNA, the CDR3 is TGTGCCAGCAGCTTGACAGGGGTGACCTATGGCTACACCTTC. It is translated as CASSLTGVTYGYTF.

This clone appeared a few times. This CDR3 reads CASSEAGGNTIYF. The CDR3 DNA reads as TGTGCCAGCAGTGAAGCGGGCGGAAACACCATATATTTT. This chain joins TRBV6-1 and TRBJ1-3, with D unclear. Trimming cost V 0 bases and J 4 bases, with 4 bases left between them. Germline values: CDR1 MNHNS, CDR2 SASEGT. The CDR3 covers 13 residues.

The V and J genes are TRBV5-6 and TRBJ1-6; D ambiguous. Trimming took 5 bases from V and 5 from J, leaving 11 bases between them. There are 14 residues in the CDR3. In germline, CDR1 is SGHDT, CDR2 YYEEEE. This CDR3 reads CASREGLDNSPLHF. CDR3 DNA sequence: TGTGCCAGCAGGGAGGGATTAGATAATTCACCCCTCCACTTT.

The rearrangement joins TRBV27 to TRBJ2-7, with 9 bases matching TRBD1. Germline loops: CDR1 MNHEY, CDR2 SMNVEV (reference sequence). The CDR3 is 14 residues long. Trimming took 5 bases from V and 2 from J; bases not matched to a gene: 4. The CDR3 reads CASSPGQGPYEQYF. The CDR3 DNA reads as TGTGCCAGCAGTCCCGGACAGGGGCCCTACGAGCAGTACTTC.

The V gene is TRBV2, the J gene TRBJ2-5, with 7 positions matching TRBD2. V was pared by 6 bases and J by 9 bases, with 16 bases of the junction left unmatched. Per the germline V gene, CDR1 is SNHLY and CDR2 is FYNNEI. The CDR3 is 15 residues long. The DNA of the CDR3 is TGTGCCAGCAGCCCCGGACTAAGCGGGGTGGGGGCCCAGTACTTC. This encodes CASSPGLSGVGAQYF.

This chain joins TRBV19 and TRBJ2-7; 8 bases align to TRBD2. Germline trimming cut 3 bases from V and 4 bases from J; bases unmatched to any gene: 5. There are 14 residues in the CDR3. Germline V gene data show CDR1 as LNHDA and CDR2 as SQIVND (reference sequence). The CDR3 reads CASSMVASGYEQYF. For the CDR3, the DNA is TGTGCCAGTAGTATGGTGGCTAGCGGGTACGAGCAGTACTTC.

The V and J genes are TRBV25-1 and TRBJ2-7, with unresolved D. The germline gives CDR1 MGHDK, CDR2 SYGVNS. V dropped 0 bases and J dropped 0 bases, with 9 bases sitting between them. The CDR3 loop spans 15 amino acids. CDR3 bases: TGTGCCAGCAGTGAATATGGCCCTAGCTCCTACGAGCAGTACTTC. Translating it yields CASSEYGPSSYEQYF.

The rearrangement joins TRBV27 to TRBJ1-4; D is possibly TRBD1 (5 bases). V shed 5 bases and J shed 4 bases, with 11 bases lying between them. Germline values: CDR1 MNHEY, CDR2 SMNVEV (reference sequence). There are 14 residues in the CDR3. The CDR3 DNA reads as TGTGCCAGCAGTAGCGGGGCGGGTAATGAAAAACTGTTTTTT. Amino acids: CASSSGAGNEKLFF. The full variable domain, in which reference TRBV27 and TRBJ1-4 provide the parts outside the CDR3, is EAQVTQNPRYLITVTGKKLTVTCSQNMNHEYMSWYRQDPGLGLRQIYYSMNVEVTDKGDVPEGYKVSRKEKRNFPLILESPSPNQTSLYFCASSSGAGNEKLFFGSGTQLSVL.

The chain uses TRBV15 and TRBJ2-3; perhaps TRBD2 as D (5 bases). The CDR3 has 13 residues. CDR1 LNHNV and CDR2 YYDKDF come from the germline V gene (reference sequence). V lost 4 bases to trimming and J lost 2 bases, with 7 bases between them. For the CDR3, the DNA is TGTGCCACCAGCACGGGATCCACAGATACGCAGTATTTT. It codes for CATSTGSTDTQYF.

The chain is built from TRBV9 and TRBJ1-4, with 10 bases that match TRBD1. V was pared by 3 bases and J by 7 bases, with 12 bases of the junction left unmatched. Germline V gene sequence: CDR1 SGDLS, CDR2 YYNGEE. The CDR3 loop spans 17 amino acids. The CDR3 loop reads CASSGGDRGGYGEKLFF. The CDR3 nucleotides are TGTGCCAGCAGCGGAGGGGACAGGGGAGGGTATGGTGAAAAACTGTTTTTT.

CDR3 protein: CASSPSGLYEQYF. CDR3 nucleotides: TGTGCCAGCTCACCCTCCGGGTTGTACGAGCAGTACTTC. The V gene is TRBV18, the J gene TRBJ2-7; no clear D. Germline V gives CDR1 KGHSH, CDR2 LQKENI. Between the trimmed V and J ends, which lost 3 bases and 4 bases, there was a span of 10 bases. The CDR3 totals 13 residues.

The V gene is TRBV25-1, the J gene TRBJ2-3, with a possible D match to TRBD1 (6 bases). The germline V and J ends were trimmed by 8 bases and 3 bases, with 6 bases remaining between them. Per germline, CDR1 MGHDK and CDR2 SYGVNS. There are 11 residues in the CDR3. This CDR3 reads CASGQTDTQYF. CDR3 bases: TGTGCCAGCGGACAGACAGATACGCAGTATTTT.

This chain links TRBV9 with TRBJ1-1, with a possible D match to TRBD1 (5 bases). CDR3 length: 13 residues. Germline V lookup: CDR1 SGDLS, CDR2 YYNGEE. Trimming pared 1 base from V and 5 bases from J, leaving 9 bases between. The DNA for the CDR3 is TGTGCCAGCAGCGTACAACCAGGGACTGAAGCTTTCTTT. Translation gives CASSVQPGTEAFF.

This rearrangement joins TRBV27 to TRBJ2-3; 8 positions agree with TRBD2. CDR3 size: 17 residues. In germline, CDR1 is MNHEY, CDR2 SMNVEV (reference sequence). V lost 6 bases to trimming and J lost 6 bases; unmatched junction nucleotides: 17. The CDR3 is CASSPTPGRGEGDTQYF. CDR3 bases: TGTGCCAGCAGCCCGACCCCAGGGCGGGGGGAGGGGGATACGCAGTATTTT.

V and J are TRBV3-1 (or the pseudogene TRBV3-2) and TRBJ2-1, with 7 bases fitting TRBD2. The CDR3 is 15 amino acids. Germline CDR1 is LGHDT and CDR2 is YNNKEL (reference sequence). Trimming cost V 5 bases and J 2 bases; bases outside gene matches: 6. This CDR3 is CASSSMAGAYNEQFF. CDR3 DNA: TGTGCCAGCAGCTCCATGGCGGGGGCCTACAATGAGCAGTTCTTC.

This rearrangement joins TRBV11-3 to TRBJ2-7; TRBD2 matches at 9 bases. The CDR3 has 15 amino acids. Germline loops: CDR1 SGHNT, CDR2 YENEEA. The V and J ends lost 2 bases and 0 bases, in that order; junction bases with no gene match: 2. CDR3: CASSLRLADSYEQYF. The CDR3 nucleotides are TGTGCCAGCAGCTTAAGACTAGCGGACTCCTACGAGCAGTACTTC. The full variable domain, in which reference TRBV11-3 and TRBJ2-7 provide the parts outside the CDR3, is EAGVVQSPRYKIIEKKQPVAFWCNPISGHNTLYWYLQNLGQGPELLIRYENEEAVDDSQLPKDRFSAERLKGVDSTLKIQPAELGDSAVYLCASSLRLADSYEQYFGPGTRLTVT.

This clone was counted once. This chain uses TRBV2 with TRBJ2-5; no clear D. The CDR3 totals 10 residues. Germline V CDR1 and CDR2: SNHLY, FYNNEI. Trimming took off 11 bases at V and 4 bases at J, with 8 bases between the two ends. For the CDR3, the DNA is TGTGCCGGAGTCCGAGAGACCCAGTACTTC. This sequence encodes CAGVRETQYF.

This sequence joins TRBV5-1 and TRBJ2-1; the D gene is possibly TRBD1 (6 bases). V was clipped by 3 bases and J by 4 bases, with 26 bases between them. From germline, CDR1 is SGHRS and CDR2 YFSETQ. The CDR3 is 19 amino acids. CDR3 amino acids: CASSYRRTESTPTYNEQFF. In DNA form, the CDR3 reads TGCGCCAGCAGCTACCGACGGACAGAATCTACCCCCACTTACAATGAGCAGTTCTTC.

This clone showed up just a few times. CDR3 loop: CASSLAGNYGYTF. CDR3 in DNA: TGTGCCAGCAGCTTGGCGGGAAACTATGGCTACACCTTC. The chain employs TRBV7-2 and TRBJ1-2, with unresolved D. V was cut by 3 bases and J by 2 bases, with 7 bases left in between. CDR1 is SGHTA and CDR2 is FQGNSA in the germline V gene. This CDR3 comprises 13 residues.